One and the same sample provided the 30 T cell receptor beta chains below, sequenced in a study of cytomegalovirus exposure and HLA in healthy donors (dated by TCRdb to about 2017). Libraries were constructed by the immunoSEQ multiplex PCR assay. Drawn from immuneACCESS, this table holds only the in-frame rearrangements with V and J called that TCRdb kept. Clones are partly lost; checked studies trace under half to an unresolved V gene and leave the rest unexplained. The sample table holds 190,000 or so clones, of which 80% to 85% were seen once. The top ten hold approximately 3% of the sample. The sequencing input was PBMCs. The receptors originated from a woman in her late teens or twenties in good health and CMV-seropositive.

The V and J genes are TRBV11-2 and TRBJ2-7, with 7 positions matching TRBD1. Germline V gene sequence: CDR1 SGHAT, CDR2 FQNNGV. V dropped 5 bases and J dropped 4; count of bases not matched to a gene: 14. The CDR3 has 16 amino acids. CDR3: CASSPIARTGSYEQYF. CDR3 bases: TGTGCCAGCAGCCCTATCGCTAGGACAGGTTCGTACGAGCAGTACTTC.

J is TRBJ1-4 and V is TRBV28, with TRBD1 matching over 9 bases. The germline CDR1 and CDR2 sequences are MDHEN and SYDVKM. V lost 5 bases, J lost 8 bases, and 6 bases stayed unmatched. The CDR3 is 14 residues long. CDR3 protein: CASSTPGQGEKLFF. The CDR3 DNA reads as TGTGCCAGCAGTACTCCGGGACAGGGAGAAAAACTGTTTTTT.

This clone has more than one count but fewer than ten. The gene calls are TRBV27 and TRBJ1-6; D perhaps matches TRBD1 (5 bases). The length of the CDR3 is 14 residues. Trimming stripped 3 bases from V and 10 bases from J, with 13 bases between. CDR1 is MNHEY, CDR2 SMNVEV, per germline (reference sequence). Here the CDR3 DNA reads TGTGCCAGCAGTTTCTGGCAGGGAGGGTCACCCCTCCACTTT. Translation gives CASSFWQGGSPLHF.

This clone was recorded only once. The V gene is TRBV7-8, the J gene TRBJ2-1, with 9 bases matching TRBD2. V shed 6 bases, J shed 6 bases, and the junction held 6 bases outside the gene matches. Germline assignment: CDR1 SGHVS and CDR2 FQNEAQ. This CDR3 is built from 14 residues. CDR3 region: CASRSSGGFNEQFF. CDR3 nucleotide sequence: TGTGCCAGCAGAAGTAGCGGGGGCTTCAATGAGCAGTTCTTC.

V and J are TRBV9 and TRBJ2-2; the match to TRBD2 covers 9 bases. CDR3 size: 15 residues. Germline CDR1 is SGDLS and CDR2 is YYNGEE. The V segment lost 0 bases and the J segment 5 bases; nucleotides outside the gene matches: 2. CDR3 nucleotides: TGTGCCAGCAGCGTAGGCACTAGCGGGACCGGGGAGCTGTTTTTT. Translating gives CASSVGTSGTGELFF.

This CDR3 reads CATSRDGTGAYEQYF. In DNA form, the CDR3 reads TGTGCCACCAGCAGAGACGGGACAGGAGCCTACGAGCAGTACTTC. V and J are TRBV15 and TRBJ2-7; 8 positions match TRBD1. CDR1 and CDR2 from the germline V gene are LNHNV and YYDKDF (reference sequence). This CDR3 has 15 residues. The ends lost 0 bases at V and 2 bases at J; junction bases unmatched: 3.

This rearrangement joins TRBV7-6 to TRBJ1-5; D gene uncertain. V was trimmed by 2 bases and J by 5 bases, leaving 7 bases between them. There are 13 residues in the CDR3. Germline V gene lookup returns CDR1 SGHVS and CDR2 FNYEAQ. For the CDR3, the DNA is TGTGCCAGCAGCTTAAGTACGGATCAGCCCCAGCATTTT. This sequence encodes CASSLSTDQPQHF.

The chain is built from TRBV6-5 and TRBJ1-1; 7 bases match TRBD1. The CDR3 length is 15 residues. CDR1 is MNHEY, CDR2 SVGAGI, per germline. V dropped 6 bases and J dropped 11; count of bases not matched to a gene: 18. The CDR3 DNA follows: TGTGCCAGCAGACCCCTCGACAGGGCGGCCCGGCGGGCTTTCTTT. Translating it yields CASRPLDRAARRAFF.

This clone was counted between two and nine times. The gene calls are TRBV7-3 and TRBJ2-7; a weak D match, TRBD1 (6 bases). V was trimmed by 2 bases and J by 4 bases, leaving 15 bases between them. This CDR3 is 15 amino acids long. CDR1 is SGHTA, CDR2 FQGTGA, per germline. CDR3 region: CASSLSSDRKYEQYF. The CDR3 nucleotides are TGTGCCAGCAGCTTATCTTCGGACAGAAAATACGAGCAGTACTTC.

This rearrangement joins TRBV15 to TRBJ1-1; D is unclear. This CDR3 comprises 12 residues. The V gene lost 0 bases and the J gene lost 7 bases, with 6 bases spanning the gap. Germline V lookup: CDR1 LNHNV, CDR2 YYDKDF (reference sequence). The CDR3 sequence: CATSRDGGEAFF. The DNA of the CDR3 is TGTGCCACCAGCAGAGATGGCGGTGAAGCTTTCTTT. Full variable domain (missing parts from reference TRBV15 and TRBJ1-1): DAMVIQNPRYQVTQFGKPVTLSCSQTLNHNVMYWYQQKSSQAPKLLFHYYDKDFNNEADTPDNFQSRRPNTSFCFLDIRSPGLGDTAMYLCATSRDGGEAFFGQGTRLTVV.

The CDR3 protein is CASRRGAEGNTIYF. DNA for the CDR3: TGTGCCAGCAGACGGGGGGCGGAAGGGAACACCATATATTTT. The genes are TRBV6-5 and TRBJ1-3; perhaps TRBD1 as D (6 bases). Trimming took off 6 bases at V and 7 bases at J, with 16 bases between the two ends. CDR1 is MNHEY, CDR2 SVGAGI, per germline. CDR3 size: 14 residues.

The chain combines TRBV15 with TRBJ1-1, with D maybe TRBD1 (5 bases). The V and J ends lost 5 bases and 6 bases respectively, with 13 bases between them. The CDR3 has 13 amino acids. In germline, CDR1 is LNHNV, CDR2 YYDKDF (reference sequence). DNA of the CDR3: TGTGCCACCAGCGAATCACGGGGGGCTGAAGCTTTCTTT. Translation: CATSESRGAEAFF.

This chain links TRBV11-2 with TRBJ2-1, with D uncertain. This CDR3 region has 15 residues. CDR1 SGHAT and CDR2 FQNNGV come from the germline V gene. V lost 4 bases, J lost 2 bases, and 12 bases lay in between. In DNA, the CDR3 is TGTGCCAGCAGCTCCCCGAAACGGGCCTACAATGAGCAGTTCTTC. Protein sequence: CASSSPKRAYNEQFF.

This chain uses TRBV4-1 with TRBJ1-2; 8 nucleotides agree with TRBD1. The CDR3 is 15 residues long. The V segment lost 0 bases and the J segment 5 bases; nucleotides outside the gene matches: 5. Germline V gene lookup returns CDR1 MGHRA and CDR2 YSYEKL. CDR3 coding DNA: TGCGCCAGCAGCCAAGACCAGGGGGCTGGGTATGGCTACACCTTC. Amino acid sequence: CASSQDQGAGYGYTF.

On this clone: Germline is not matched at one junction end, which may reflect a read error. The V gene is TRBV14, the J gene TRBJ2-7; D is possibly TRBD1 (6 bases). CDR1 is SGHDN and CDR2 is FVKESK in the germline V gene. The CDR3 contains 14 residues. This CDR3 is CASSQGGLGGPSFF. CDR3 nucleotides: TGTGCCAGCAGCCAAGGAGGATTAGGGGGACCTAGCTTCTTC. Looking up the rest from reference TRBV14 and TRBJ2-7 gives the full variable domain: EAGVTQFPSHSVIEKGQTVTLRCDPISGHDNLYWYRRVMGKEIKFLLHFVKESKQDESGMPNNRFLAERTGGTYSTLKVQPAELEDSGVYFCASSQGGLGGPSFFGPGTRLTVT.

The rearrangement joins TRBV9 to TRBJ1-3, with D perhaps matching TRBD1 (5 bases). CDR3 length: 15 amino acids. Trimming took off 3 bases at V and 2 bases at J, with 12 bases between the two ends. Germline V gene sequence: CDR1 SGDLS, CDR2 YYNGEE. CDR3 sequence reads: CASSASGGPGNTIYF. DNA of the CDR3: TGTGCCAGCAGCGCTAGCGGGGGTCCTGGAAACACCATATATTTT.

The V gene is TRBV9, the J gene TRBJ2-3, with D unclear. V dropped 2 bases and J dropped 3 bases, with 7 bases sitting between them. The length of the CDR3 is 13 residues. CDR1 is SGDLS and CDR2 is YYNGEE in the germline V gene. DNA for the CDR3: TGTGCCAGCAGCGTCTCCCAGACAGATACGCAGTATTTT. Its protein is CASSVSQTDTQYF.

This chain connects TRBV11-1 to TRBJ2-7; D might be TRBD1 (6 bases). V shed 4 bases and J shed 5 bases, with 12 bases lying between them. The CDR3 spans 13 residues. The germline V gene has CDR1 SGHAT and CDR2 FQDESV (reference sequence). CDR3 amino acids: CASSSIQGNEQYF. CDR3 DNA sequence: TGTGCCAGCAGCTCGATACAGGGTAACGAGCAGTACTTC.

Note on this clone: A much bigger clone sits one base away, suggesting this may be a read error. The chain combines TRBV6-1 with TRBJ2-3, with 14 bases that match TRBD2. Germline V gene lookup returns CDR1 MNHNS and CDR2 SASEGT. The CDR3 contains 15 residues. The V and J ends lost 4 bases and 4 bases, in that order; junction bases with no gene match: 1. CDR3 sequence reads: CASSVTSGGADTQYF. The CDR3 bases are TGTGCCAGCAGTGTGACTAGCGGGGGGGCAGATACGCAGTATTTT.

This clone was recorded only once. This chain uses TRBV29-1 with TRBJ2-1, with D possibly being TRBD2 (7 bases). CDR1 and CDR2 (germline): SQVTM, ANQGSEA. Trimming took 7 bases from V and 4 from J, leaving 17 bases between them. CDR3 length equals 14 residues. The CDR3 coding sequence is TGCAGCGCCGGAAGGGGGGGCTTATACAATGAGCAGTTCTTC. It codes for CSAGRGGLYNEQFF.

The chain is built from TRBV6-5 and TRBJ1-6; the D gene is possibly TRBD1 (5 bases). The CDR3 is made up of 16 amino acids. Trimming took 3 bases from V and 4 from J, leaving 13 bases between them. Germline assignment: CDR1 MNHEY and CDR2 SVGAGI. CDR3 DNA sequence: TGTGCCAGCAGTTATTCGGTGACAGTTTATAATTCACCCCTCCACTTT. Protein: CASSYSVTVYNSPLHF.

The V and J genes are TRBV5-1 and TRBJ2-1; a weak D match, TRBD1 (5 bases). Trimming removed 1 base from V and 5 bases from J, with 16 bases in between. Germline-derived CDR1 and CDR2 are SGHRS and YFSETQ. CDR3 length: 16 amino acids. The CDR3 nucleotides are TGCGCCAGCAGCTTGTCTCCTGACAGTGCTCACAATGAGCAGTTCTTC. Encoded protein: CASSLSPDSAHNEQFF. Combining the CDR3 with reference TRBV5-1 and TRBJ2-1 gives the whole variable domain KAGVTQTPRYLIKTRGQQVTLSCSPISGHRSVSWYQQTPGQGLQFLFEYFSETQRNKGNFPGRFSGRQFSNSRSEMNVSTLELGDSALYLCASSLSPDSAHNEQFFGPGTRLTVL.

CDR3: CASSRTGGEPYNEQFF. CDR3 DNA: TGTGCCAGCTCACGTACAGGGGGCGAACCTTACAATGAGCAGTTCTTC. The chain is built from TRBV18 and TRBJ2-1, with TRBD1 matching 9 bases. V shed 4 bases, J shed 4 bases, and the junction held 8 bases outside the gene matches. This CDR3 has 16 amino acids. In germline, CDR1 is KGHSH, CDR2 LQKENI.

V gene TRBV5-4 combines with J gene TRBJ1-6; D is uncertain. Between the trimmed V and J ends, which lost 1 base and 6 bases, there was a span of 11 bases. Germline V gene sequence: CDR1 SGHNT, CDR2 YYREEE (reference sequence). The CDR3 has 15 amino acids. For the CDR3, the DNA is TGTGCCAGCAGCTTGTTAACGGAGGTTAATTCACCCCTCCACTTT. Protein: CASSLLTEVNSPLHF.

V is TRBV7-9 and J is TRBJ1-2; no reliable D call. CDR1 SEHNR and CDR2 FQNEAQ come from the germline V gene (reference sequence). The CDR3 covers 13 residues. V lost 3 bases and J lost 5, with 10 bases in between. The CDR3 sequence: CASSFWARYGYTF. CDR3 nucleotides: TGTGCCAGCAGCTTCTGGGCTCGGTATGGCTACACCTTC.

The rearrangement joins TRBV7-7 to TRBJ2-1; D possibly corresponds to TRBD1 (5 bases). The germline gives CDR1 SSHAT, CDR2 FNYEAQ (reference sequence). This CDR3 has 15 amino acids. V was clipped by 5 bases and J by 6 bases, with 17 bases between them. In DNA form, the CDR3 reads TGTGCCAGCAGCGCTTTCATGGGGCCAAGCAATGAGCAGTTCTTC. It specifies CASSAFMGPSNEQFF.

The CDR3 nucleotides are TGCAGCGTTGGGGAGGGGACAGGGCGAAGTCAGCCCCAGCATTTT. It specifies CSVGEGTGRSQPQHF. The rearrangement links TRBV29-1 to TRBJ1-5; 9 bases are shared with TRBD1. From germline, CDR1 is SQVTM and CDR2 ANQGSEA. Trimming removed 4 bases from V and 6 bases from J; junction bases left unmatched: 10. This CDR3 is 15 amino acids long.

The chain couples TRBV7-9 to TRBJ1-1; possible D gene TRBD1, 5 bases. Trimming removed 4 bases at V and 0 bases at J, with 9 bases between. The germline CDR1 and CDR2 sequences are SEHNR and FQNEAQ (reference sequence). The CDR3 extends over 14 amino acids. CDR3 sequence reads: CASSSQGVNTEAFF. The DNA for the CDR3 is TGTGCCAGCAGCTCTCAGGGTGTGAACACTGAAGCTTTCTTT. The full variable domain, its missing parts supplied by reference TRBV7-9 and TRBJ1-1, is DTGVSQNPRHKITKRGQNVTFRCDPISEHNRLYWYRQTLGQGPEFLTYFQNEAQLEKSRLLSDRFSAERPKGSFSTLEIQRTEQGDSAMYLCASSSQGVNTEAFFGQGTRLTVV.

This rearrangement joins TRBV5-1 to TRBJ2-1; the match to TRBD2 covers 8 bases. The V gene's germline CDR1 is SGHRS and CDR2 YFSETQ. The CDR3 contains 15 residues. J lost 0 bases, V lost 4 bases, and 3 bases had no gene match. In DNA, the CDR3 is TGCGCCAGCAGCAAGGGGACTAGCTCCTACAATGAGCAGTTCTTC. Its translation: CASSKGTSSYNEQFF.

V gene TRBV5-1 combines with J gene TRBJ2-3, with D perhaps matching TRBD1 (5 bases). The V gene lost 0 bases and the J gene lost 0 bases, with 11 bases spanning the gap. CDR1 and CDR2 (germline): SGHRS, YFSETQ. The length of the CDR3 is 16 residues. The CDR3 DNA sequence: TGCGCCAGCAGCTTGGTAGGGGCACGGAGCACAGATACGCAGTATTTT. Encoded protein: CASSLVGARSTDTQYF.